A selection of T cell receptor beta chains follows, all from one sample in a study of blood T cells in healthy people across ages. A single record per CDR3 protein comes from TCRdb applying MiXCR to the 5' RACE reads. Found here are some 1.4 million distinct CDR3 sequences, about 40% of them singletons; the top ten hold around 8%. The material sequenced was blood. Source of these receptors: a woman aged 18-29 years in good health. The CDR3 runs from the conserved cysteine through the conserved F or W. The D gene is left open where the match is weak. Size is stated for part of the rows, as once, few or many counts, or as a class when the clone is expanded.

d_call: -
clone_size: -
j_call: TRBJ2-1
v_call: TRBV6-1
cdr3_aa: CARSEDETRGEQFF
cdr3_nt: TGTGCCAGAAGTGAAGACGAGACTAGGGGGGAGCAGTTCTTC

d_call: -
clone_size: -
j_call: TRBJ2-5
v_call: TRBV24-1
cdr3_aa: CATGAITGLQETQYF
cdr3_nt: TGTGCCACCGGGGCTATAACAGGGCTCCAAGAGACCCAGTACTTC

d_call: -
clone_size: -
j_call: TRBJ1-2
v_call: TRBV10-3
cdr3_aa: CAISDGGCGYTF
cdr3_nt: TGTGCCATCAGTGACGGGGGATGCGGCTACACCTTC

d_call: -
clone_size: -
j_call: TRBJ2-1
v_call: TRBV4-2
cdr3_aa: CASSQFFSEQFF
cdr3_nt: TGTGCCAGCAGCCAATTTTTCAGTGAGCAGTTCTTC

d_call: TRBD1
clone_size: -
j_call: TRBJ1-2
v_call: TRBV20-1
cdr3_aa: CSARDIRTGLNYGYTF
cdr3_nt: TGCAGTGCTAGAGATATAAGGACAGGGCTGAACTATGGCTACACCTTC

d_call: -
clone_size: -
j_call: TRBJ2-2
v_call: TRBV6-5
cdr3_aa: CASSYNGQAGTGELFF
cdr3_nt: TGTGCCAGCAGTTACAATGGGCAGGCCGGCACCGGGGAGCTGTTTTTT

d_call: -
clone_size: -
j_call: TRBJ2-7
v_call: TRBV4-1
cdr3_aa: CASSRQLWDGGGLSYEQYF
cdr3_nt: TGCGCCAGCAGCCGACAACTCTGGGATGGGGGGGGGCTCTCCTACGAGCAGTACTTC

d_call: TRBD1
clone_size: few
j_call: TRBJ2-5
v_call: TRBV6-5
cdr3_aa: CASSYSTGEETQYF
cdr3_nt: TGTGCCAGCAGTTACTCGACAGGGGAGGAGACCCAGTACTTC

d_call: -
clone_size: few
j_call: TRBJ1-2
v_call: TRBV6-5
cdr3_aa: CASSYSMGGLGYTF
cdr3_nt: TGTGCCAGCAGTTACTCGATGGGGGGCTTGGGCTACACCTTC

d_call: TRBD1
clone_size: -
j_call: TRBJ1-5
v_call: TRBV6-1
cdr3_aa: CAAVGQGSPSNQPQHF
cdr3_nt: TGTGCCGCCGTGGGACAGGGTTCCCCTAGCAATCAGCCCCAGCATTTT

d_call: -
clone_size: once
j_call: TRBJ2-7
v_call: TRBV6-1
cdr3_aa: CASSEIHRGSEQYF
cdr3_nt: TGTGCCAGCAGTGAAATCCACCGAGGAAGCGAGCAGTACTTC

d_call: -
clone_size: many
j_call: TRBJ2-3
v_call: TRBV10-3
cdr3_aa: CAISMVITDTQYF
cdr3_nt: TGTGCCATCAGTATGGTGATCACAGATACGCAGTATTTT

d_call: TRBD2
clone_size: -
j_call: TRBJ2-3
v_call: TRBV6-1
cdr3_aa: CASSGWGGPVTDTQYF
cdr3_nt: TGTGCCAGCAGTGGGTGGGGGGGTCCTGTCACAGATACGCAGTATTTT

d_call: TRBD2
clone_size: few
j_call: TRBJ2-2
v_call: TRBV10-3
cdr3_aa: CAIGSSGRASTGELFF
cdr3_nt: TGTGCCATCGGATCTAGCGGGAGGGCGAGCACCGGGGAGCTGTTTTTT

d_call: TRBD2
clone_size: -
j_call: TRBJ2-5
v_call: TRBV24-1
cdr3_aa: CTISEPRLAGGKETQYF
cdr3_nt: TGTACCATCAGCGAACCGCGACTAGCGGGGGGGAAAGAGACCCAGTACTTC

d_call: -
clone_size: once
j_call: TRBJ2-3
v_call: TRBV20-1
cdr3_aa: CSARAGGSGTDTQYF
cdr3_nt: TGCAGTGCTAGAGCTGGGGGGTCGGGAACAGATACGCAGTATTTT

d_call: -
clone_size: -
j_call: TRBJ1-5
v_call: TRBV4-1
cdr3_aa: CASSQFEGSNQPQHF
cdr3_nt: TGCGCCAGCAGCCAGTTCGAAGGAAGCAATCAGCCCCAGCATTTT

d_call: TRBD2
clone_size: -
j_call: TRBJ2-1
v_call: TRBV6-5
cdr3_aa: CASRAGTSGVSEQFF
cdr3_nt: TGTGCCAGCAGAGCCGGGACTAGCGGGGTTAGCGAGCAGTTCTTC

d_call: -
clone_size: once
j_call: TRBJ1-1
v_call: TRBV12-3/TRBV12-4
cdr3_aa: CASSFSGEWNTEAFF
cdr3_nt: TGTGCCAGCAGTTTCTCTGGGGAGTGGAACACTGAAGCTTTCTTT

d_call: -
clone_size: -
j_call: TRBJ2-7
v_call: TRBV20-1
cdr3_aa: CSARPGRTSYEQYF
cdr3_nt: TGCAGTGCTAGACCGGGACGAACATCATACGAGCAGTACTTC

d_call: TRBD2
clone_size: -
j_call: TRBJ2-5
v_call: TRBV12-3/TRBV12-4
cdr3_aa: CASSRSTSGQETQYF
cdr3_nt: TGTGCCAGCAGCCGATCGACTAGCGGACAAGAGACCCAGTACTTC

d_call: -
clone_size: few
j_call: TRBJ1-2
v_call: TRBV28
cdr3_aa: CAAGPNYGYTF
cdr3_nt: TGTGCCGCCGGCCCTAACTATGGCTACACCTTC

d_call: -
clone_size: few
j_call: TRBJ2-5
v_call: TRBV11-3
cdr3_aa: CASSLDRGAQETQYF
cdr3_nt: TGTGCCAGCAGCTTAGATCGCGGGGCCCAAGAGACCCAGTACTTC

d_call: -
clone_size: -
j_call: TRBJ2-5
v_call: TRBV6-6
cdr3_aa: CASSQGIGGYQETQYF
cdr3_nt: TGTGCCAGCAGTCAGGGAATTGGGGGGTACCAAGAGACCCAGTACTTC

d_call: -
clone_size: few
j_call: TRBJ2-3
v_call: TRBV4-1
cdr3_aa: CASSQEGPGTDAQYF
cdr3_nt: TGCGCCAGCAGCCAAGAAGGACCGGGCACAGATGCGCAGTATTTT

d_call: TRBD2
clone_size: -
j_call: TRBJ2-1
v_call: TRBV7-2
cdr3_aa: CASSPWAEGGAYNEQFF
cdr3_nt: TGTGCCAGCAGCCCGTGGGCGGAGGGAGGGGCCTACAATGAGCAGTTCTTC

d_call: TRBD1
clone_size: few
j_call: TRBJ1-6
v_call: TRBV30
cdr3_aa: CASGQGSNSPLHF
cdr3_nt: TGTGCCTCGGGACAGGGGAGCAATTCACCCCTCCACTTT